Below, 19 T cell receptor beta chains from the same sample are listed, as sequenced in a study of T cell responses to AZD1222 COVID-19 vaccine. Sequencing was performed with immunoSEQ multiplex PCR; in TCRdb, only in-frame clones are kept and a portion is missing. The sample includes around 180,000 clones, around 91% of them seen just once. Sequencing was performed on peripheral blood, taken on day 0 of AZD1222 vaccination. Receptors originate from an adult in good health.

The chain employs TRBV18 and TRBJ1-5, with D tentatively TRBD1 (6 bases). CDR1 and CDR2 from the germline V gene are KGHSH and LQKENI. The ends were cut back, 4 bases at V and 0 bases at J, with 13 bases in the middle. This CDR3 contains 16 residues. CDR3 nucleotides: TGTGCCAGCTCACTCTTCCGGACAGATAGCAATCAGCCCCAGCATTTT. Amino acid sequence: CASSLFRTDSNQPQHF.

This clone appeared a single time. The chain recombines TRBV5-6 with TRBJ2-3; 10 bases are shared with TRBD1. J was trimmed by 5 bases and V by 2 bases; bases with no gene match: 5. CDR1 is SGHDT, CDR2 YYEEEE, per germline. The CDR3 totals 15 residues. The CDR3 bases are TGTGCCAGCAGCTTCTTGGGACAGGGGAAAGATACGCAGTATTTT. Protein product: CASSFLGQGKDTQYF. Using reference TRBV5-6 and TRBJ2-3 for the parts outside the CDR3, the full variable domain is DAGVTQSPTHLIKTRGQQVTLRCSPKSGHDTVSWYQQALGQGPQFIFQYYEEEERQRGNFPDRFSGHQFPNYSSELNVNALLLGDSALYLCASSFLGQGKDTQYFGPGTRLTVL.

The chain combines TRBV13 with TRBJ2-3, with TRBD2 matching 15 bases. Germline-derived CDR1 and CDR2 are PRHDT and FYEKMQ (reference sequence). V was pared by 5 bases and J by 0 bases, with 3 bases of the junction left unmatched. This CDR3 has 17 residues. The CDR3 here is CASSGTSGGSSTDTQYF. CDR3 DNA sequence: TGTGCCAGCAGCGGGACTAGCGGGGGGTCCAGCACAGATACGCAGTATTTT.

The J gene is TRBJ1-1, the V gene TRBV5-3; 8 bases line up with TRBD1. TRBV5-3 belongs to the ORF category, with a function that is uncertain. The CDR3 covers 16 residues. V shed 0 bases and J 1 base; nucleotides not matched to a gene: 5. The CDR3 spells CARSLEQGEANTEAFF. In DNA, the CDR3 is TGTGCCAGAAGCTTGGAACAGGGGGAGGCGAACACTGAAGCTTTCTTT.

This sequence joins TRBV7-2 and TRBJ2-7; maybe TRBD2 (6 bases). The CDR3 loop spans 15 amino acids. With 3 bases removed from V and 2 bases from J, the gap between germline ends came to 14 bases. Looked up from germline, CDR1 is SGHTA and CDR2 is FQGNSA. This CDR3 reads CASSFAGTVTYEQYF. The CDR3 DNA sequence: TGTGCCAGCAGCTTCGCCGGGACTGTAACCTACGAGCAGTACTTC.

This clone showed up just a few times. Other DNA sequences in the sample encode the same CDR3. V usage is TRBV6-5 and J usage is TRBJ1-4; no reliable D call. The CDR3 covers 14 residues. V dropped 5 bases and J dropped 0 bases, with 7 bases sitting between them. From germline, CDR1 is MNHEY and CDR2 SVGAGI. The CDR3 sequence is CASSSHATNEKLFF. CDR3 sequence (DNA): TGTGCCAGCAGTAGTCATGCAACTAATGAAAAACTGTTTTTT.

This chain connects TRBV5-1 to TRBJ1-4; TRBD1 agrees at 7 bases. V dropped 4 bases and J dropped 5; count of bases not matched to a gene: 8. Germline CDR1 is SGHRS and CDR2 is YFSETQ. CDR3 length: 15 amino acids. The CDR3 region has the DNA TGCGCCAGCAGCCCCCGGGGACAGCAAAATGAAAAACTGTTTTTT. It translates to CASSPRGQQNEKLFF.

This sequence joins TRBV6-2 or TRBV6-3 and TRBJ1-2; D is perhaps TRBD1 (5 bases). The germline CDR1 and CDR2 sequences are MNHEY and SVGEGT. The CDR3 runs to 15 residues. Trimming left V 0 bases short and J 3 bases short, with 11 bases between. This CDR3 is CASSYSTGWDYGYTF. DNA of the CDR3: TGTGCCAGCAGTTACTCAACAGGTTGGGACTATGGCTACACCTTC.

The V gene is TRBV12-5, the J gene TRBJ1-1; no reliable D call. This CDR3 has 14 amino acids. In germline, CDR1 is LGHNT, CDR2 FRNRAP. V lost 0 bases and J 1 base, leaving 6 bases between the germline ends. DNA of the CDR3: TGTGCTAGTGGTTTGGTAGGAGCGAACACTGAAGCTTTCTTT. Protein sequence: CASGLVGANTEAFF.

This chain links TRBV20-1 with TRBJ2-7; 8 bases are a match to TRBD1. The CDR3 loop spans 13 amino acids. V dropped 3 bases and J dropped 6; count of bases not matched to a gene: 7. Germline V gene data show CDR1 as DFQATT and CDR2 as SNEGSKA (reference sequence). The CDR3 coding sequence is TGCAGTGCTAGTGCCCAGGGGGCCATCGAGCAGTACTTC. Translating gives CSASAQGAIEQYF.

This chain links TRBV30 with TRBJ2-3; the match to TRBD2 covers 7 bases. CDR1 is GTSNPN, CDR2 SVGIG, per germline (reference sequence). CDR3 length equals 15 residues. The V gene end was trimmed by 0 bases and the J gene end by 4 bases; junction bases not matched to a gene: 7. CDR3 sequence (DNA): TGTGCCTGGAGTGTCTCCTGGGGGGGATCAGATACGCAGTATTTT. It specifies CAWSVSWGGSDTQYF.

This clone occurred once. V usage is TRBV19 and J usage is TRBJ1-1, with D maybe TRBD1 (6 bases). Trimming pared 3 bases from V and 8 bases from J, leaving 13 bases between. Germline CDR1 is LNHDA and CDR2 is SQIVND (reference sequence). The CDR3 runs 13 residues. The CDR3 sequence: CASSMGGPGEAFF. The CDR3 bases are TGTGCCAGTAGTATGGGGGGCCCTGGGGAAGCTTTCTTT.

This chain joins TRBV19 and TRBJ2-2; 12 bases map to TRBD2. V was pared by 4 bases and J by 0 bases, with 6 bases of the junction left unmatched. The CDR3 is made up of 18 amino acids. CDR1 is LNHDA, CDR2 SQIVND, per germline (reference sequence). The CDR3 loop is CASSTRLAGAPNTGELFF. DNA of the CDR3: TGTGCCAGTAGTACCCGACTAGCGGGGGCCCCGAACACCGGGGAGCTGTTTTTT.

As DNA, the CDR3 is TGCAGCGTATTAGGGACAGGGTTCATCTATGGCTACACCTTC. Its translation: CSVLGTGFIYGYTF. V gene TRBV29-1 combines with J gene TRBJ1-2; 9 bases match TRBD1. V gave up 6 bases and J gave up 4 bases; unmatched junction bases: 9. Per germline, CDR1 SQVTM and CDR2 ANQGSEA. This CDR3 has 14 residues.

This rearrangement joins TRBV11-2 to TRBJ2-3, with D tentatively TRBD1 (7 bases). Per germline, CDR1 SGHAT and CDR2 FQNNGV. The CDR3 totals 19 residues. Between the trimmed V and J ends, which lost 1 base and 3 bases, there was a span of 23 bases. The CDR3 coding sequence is TGTGCCAGCAGCTTAGTAGCCTCGGGGGCAGGGGGTTTTACAGATACGCAGTATTTT. This codes for CASSLVASGAGGFTDTQYF.

CDR3 DNA: TGTGCCAGCAGCTTATACAGGGGCACCTACGAGCAGTACTTC. Amino acids: CASSLYRGTYEQYF. The V call is TRBV7-2, the J call TRBJ2-7; TRBD1 agrees at 7 bases. Germline CDR1 reads SGHTA; CDR2 reads FQGNSA. The CDR3 is made up of 14 amino acids. The junction had 3 bases not matched to a gene; V was cut back by 2 bases and J by 2 bases.

J is TRBJ2-3 and V is TRBV7-8; maybe TRBD2 (6 bases). This CDR3 is built from 13 residues. Germline loops: CDR1 SGHVS, CDR2 FQNEAQ. Trimming stripped 8 bases from V and 1 base from J, with 10 bases between. In nucleotides, the CDR3 is TGTGCCAGCGGGGAGGACGGCACAGATACGCAGTATTTT. Translating it yields CASGEDGTDTQYF.

The chain carries TRBV5-1 and TRBJ1-1, with TRBD1 matching over 8 bases. The CDR3 sequence is 14 residues long. V trimming: 0 bases; J trimming: 7 bases; junction bases outside the gene matches: 5. CDR1 SGHRS and CDR2 YFSETQ come from the germline V gene. The CDR3 spells CASSLDRQGIEAFF. CDR3 sequence (DNA): TGCGCCAGCAGCTTGGACCGACAGGGGATTGAAGCTTTCTTT.

This clone was found a few times. V is TRBV30 and J is TRBJ1-5, with D unresolved. CDR1 is GTSNPN and CDR2 is SVGIG in the germline V gene (reference sequence). V lost 0 bases and J lost 0, with 6 bases in between. The CDR3 spans 14 residues. The chain's CDR3 is CAWSVGSSNQPQHF. CDR3 DNA sequence: TGTGCCTGGAGTGTAGGCAGTAGCAATCAGCCCCAGCATTTT.